The next 18 T cell receptor beta chains were all read from a single sample in a study of T-cell memory formation after mild COVID-19. One entry per CDR3 protein, called by TCRdb with MiXCR from the 5' RACE reads. The table lists 500,000 to 550,000 distinct CDR3 sequences, around 20% of them singletons. The sample was PBMCs or a T cell subset sorted from them (not recorded which). The receptors shown here come from an adult woman who had mild COVID-19 (a few samples of this study predate the infection). Cell type and time point are not known.

The genes are TRBV6-2 or TRBV6-3 and TRBJ1-2, with 7 nucleotides matching TRBD1. Trimming took 7 bases from V and 1 from J; bases not matched to a gene: 12. The CDR3 loop spans 16 amino acids. CDR1 is MNHEY, CDR2 SVGEGT, per germline. This CDR3 reads CASTRLGTDDNYGYTF. DNA for the CDR3: TGTGCCAGCACCCGTCTTGGGACAGATGATAACTATGGCTACACCTTC.

The chain combines TRBV9 with TRBJ1-2; D unresolved. Trimming shortened V by 4 bases and J by 3 bases, and 13 bases separated the two germline ends. CDR1 SGDLS and CDR2 YYNGEE come from the germline V gene. CDR3 length: 14 amino acids. Written as DNA, the CDR3 is TGTGCCAGCAGCTTCCGACCGGGCGACTATGGCTACACCTTC. Protein product: CASSFRPGDYGYTF.

This clonotype was seen a few times. The chain carries TRBV24-1 and TRBJ1-2, with D perhaps TRBD1 (5 bases). This CDR3 region has 11 residues. Germline assignment: CDR1 KGHDR and CDR2 SFDVKD. Trimming stripped 7 bases from V and 8 bases from J, with 10 bases between. The chain's CDR3 is CATRGPSGYTF. The CDR3 region has the DNA TGTGCCACCAGGGGGCCGTCAGGCTACACCTTC.

In its sample, this clonotype was seen a few times. The rearrangement uses TRBV18 and TRBJ2-1; D may be TRBD1 or TRBD2 (5 bases each). CDR3 length: 16 amino acids. CDR1 and CDR2 (germline): KGHSH, LQKENI. Between the trimmed V and J ends, which lost 3 bases and 5 bases, there was a span of 17 bases. CDR3 bases: TGTGCCAGCTCACCGGGCTTGGGGCCCGGGGACAATGAGCAGTTCTTC. Protein sequence: CASSPGLGPGDNEQFF.

This clonotype was counted only a few times. V is TRBV14 and J is TRBJ2-6; 8 positions agree with TRBD1. Per germline, CDR1 SGHDN and CDR2 FVKESK. The CDR3 loop spans 19 amino acids. The J segment lost 4 bases and the V segment lost 4 bases, leaving 15 bases of the junction unmatched. CDR3 sequence: CASSLIPWARGRGANVLTF. CDR3 nucleotides: TGTGCCAGCAGCCTGATCCCATGGGCCAGGGGGCGAGGGGCCAACGTCCTGACTTTC.

J is TRBJ2-7 and V is TRBV29-1, with TRBD2 matching over 11 bases. V was clipped by 7 bases and J by 4 bases; unmatched bases: 3. The CDR3 has 12 residues. Germline-derived CDR1 and CDR2 are SQVTM and ANQGSEA. The CDR3 DNA sequence: TGCAGCGCGGGACTAGCGGATTACGAGCAGTACTTC. As protein: CSAGLADYEQYF.

This clonotype was seen more than once but under ten times. The chain has TRBV15 and TRBJ2-3; D not certain. In germline, CDR1 is LNHNV, CDR2 YYDKDF (reference sequence). Trimming took off 1 base at V and 5 bases at J, with 13 bases between the two ends. The CDR3 loop spans 15 amino acids. CDR3 region: CATSRARRQVDTQYF. The CDR3 DNA sequence: TGTGCCACCAGCAGAGCTCGCCGGCAAGTAGATACGCAGTATTTT.

This clonotype has a handful of counts. The chain uses TRBV14 and TRBJ2-7; possibly TRBD2 for D (5 bases). Per germline, CDR1 SGHDN and CDR2 FVKESK. With 0 bases removed from V and 3 bases from J, the gap between germline ends came to 9 bases. The CDR3 covers 14 residues. CDR3 loop: CASSQDGLLYEQYF. For the CDR3, the DNA is TGTGCCAGCAGCCAAGACGGACTCCTCTACGAGCAGTACTTC.

This clonotype has a handful of counts. The CDR3 loop reads CASSMTSGVTDTQYF. The CDR3, as DNA: TGTGCCAGCAGCATGACTAGCGGGGTCACAGATACGCAGTATTTT. The chain couples TRBV7-2 to TRBJ2-3; 11 bases map to TRBD2. Losses at the gene ends were 5 bases for V and 2 bases for J; bases not matched to a gene: 3. In germline, CDR1 is SGHTA, CDR2 FQGNSA. The CDR3 covers 15 residues.

This clonotype was observed a few times. The rearrangement links TRBV6-2 or TRBV6-3 to TRBJ2-5; no firm D call. V lost 7 bases and J lost 5, with 14 bases in between. Germline assignment: CDR1 MNHEY and CDR2 SVGEGT. The CDR3 totals 13 residues. CDR3 in amino acids: CASNKSPRETQYF. The CDR3 DNA follows: TGTGCCAGCAACAAATCCCCGAGGGAGACCCAGTACTTC.

This clonotype was seen a few times. The rearrangement joins TRBV9 to TRBJ2-3; 7 bases align to TRBD1. CDR3 size: 16 residues. After removal of 3 bases from V and 4 bases from J, the junction contained 11 bases not matched to a gene. The germline gives CDR1 SGDLS, CDR2 YYNGEE. CDR3 in amino acids: CASSARQGMSPDTQYF. The CDR3 DNA is TGTGCCAGCAGCGCTAGACAGGGAATGAGCCCAGATACGCAGTATTTT. The whole variable domain, filled in from reference TRBV9 and TRBJ2-3, reads DSGVTQTPKHLITATGQRVTLRCSPRSGDLSVYWYQQSLDQGLQFLIQYYNGEERAKGNILERFSAQQFPDLHSELNLSSLELGDSALYFCASSARQGMSPDTQYFGPGTRLTVL.

This clonotype came up a few times. V is TRBV19 and J is TRBJ1-5, with a weak D call TRBD1 (5 bases). Germline values: CDR1 LNHDA, CDR2 SQIVND (reference sequence). This CDR3 is built from 15 residues. The V end lost 7 bases, the J end lost 4 bases, and 17 bases lay between the germline ends. The CDR3 nucleotides read TGTGCCAGTAACCCGGGGCAGGGTTGGAATCAGCCCCAGCATTTT. Encoded protein: CASNPGQGWNQPQHF.

The rearrangement links TRBV7-2 to TRBJ2-2, with 8 positions matching TRBD1. The CDR3 sequence is 16 residues long. The junction had 9 bases not matched to a gene; V was cut back by 2 bases and J by 7 bases. Germline assignment: CDR1 SGHTA and CDR2 FQGNSA. CDR3 coding DNA: TGTGCCAGCAGCTTAATGGGGACAGGTCAGATCGGGGAGCTGTTTTTT. Amino acid sequence: CASSLMGTGQIGELFF.

The chain recombines TRBV30 with TRBJ1-1; no reliable D call. The CDR3 consists of 11 residues. V lost 4 bases and J 5 bases, leaving 8 bases between the germline ends. Germline CDR1 and CDR2: GTSNPN and SVGIG (reference sequence). The CDR3 DNA is TGTGCCTGGATAGGCGTGACTGAAGCTTTCTTT. This gives the protein CAWIGVTEAFF.

V gene TRBV27 combines with J gene TRBJ2-3; the D gene is possibly TRBD1 (7 bases). V dropped 6 bases and J dropped 2 bases, with 12 bases sitting between them. In germline, CDR1 is MNHEY, CDR2 SMNVEV (reference sequence). The CDR3 runs 14 residues. The CDR3 loop is CASRRDSYTDTQYF. The CDR3 bases are TGTGCCAGCAGGCGGGACAGTTACACAGATACGCAGTATTTT.

This clonotype was observed a handful of times. V is TRBV12-3 or TRBV12-4 and J is TRBJ1-5, with TRBD1 as a possible D gene (6 bases). Between the trimmed V and J ends, which lost 3 bases and 7 bases, there was a span of 13 bases. The CDR3 runs to 14 residues. The CDR3 DNA reads as TGTGCCAGCAGTTTTGAGGGGAGGGGGCAGCCCCAGCATTTT. Translating it yields CASSFEGRGQPQHF.

The rearrangement joins TRBV6-1 to TRBJ1-1, with 9 bases lining up with TRBD1. Germline CDR1 and CDR2: MNHNS and SASEGT. V lost 5 bases to trimming and J lost 6 bases; unmatched junction nucleotides: 7. The CDR3 sequence is 14 residues long. The CDR3 nucleotides are TGTGCCAGCAGTACGACAGGGGGGGTGGCTGAAGCTTTCTTT. Translation: CASSTTGGVAEAFF.

The J gene is TRBJ2-7, the V gene TRBV6-1; D gene ambiguous. CDR1 and CDR2 (germline): MNHNS, SASEGT. The CDR3 contains 13 residues. Trimming cost V 4 bases and J 0 bases, with 7 bases left between them. The CDR3 DNA sequence: TGTGCCAGCAGTGGATATAGCTCCTACGAGCAGTACTTC. The encoded protein is CASSGYSSYEQYF.